One and the same sample provided the 27 T cell receptor beta chains below, sequenced in a study of blood T cell repertoires in COVID-19. Here immunoSEQ multiplex PCR was the method, and the copy in TCRdb shows in-frame clones only, minus some. The sample has some 30,000 clones, more than 70% seen once; the top ten hold around 3.5%. The specimen was peripheral blood. The receptors shown here come from a human donor in a cohort sampled during active COVID-19.

The chain joins TRBV7-2 to TRBJ1-3, with D tentatively TRBD1 (5 bases). The germline CDR1 and CDR2 sequences are SGHTA and FQGNSA. The CDR3 is 12 amino acids. V was clipped by 3 bases and J by 13 bases, with 13 bases between them. CDR3 loop: CASSFAGGGIYF. As DNA, the CDR3 is TGTGCCAGCAGCTTCGCCGGGGGGGGAATATATTTT.

V is TRBV5-1 and J is TRBJ2-1, with a weak D call TRBD2 (5 bases). The CDR3 has 13 residues. The germline gives CDR1 SGHRS, CDR2 YFSETQ. V lost 6 bases and J 5 bases, leaving 12 bases between the germline ends. The CDR3 protein is CASNPGSHNEQFF. CDR3 nucleotides: TGCGCCAGCAACCCGGGGAGCCACAATGAGCAGTTCTTC. Full variable domain (missing parts from reference TRBV5-1 and TRBJ2-1): KAGVTQTPRYLIKTRGQQVTLSCSPISGHRSVSWYQQTPGQGLQFLFEYFSETQRNKGNFPGRFSGRQFSNSRSEMNVSTLELGDSALYLCASNPGSHNEQFFGPGTRLTVL.

This chain connects TRBV27 to TRBJ1-1; tentatively, D is TRBD1 (5 bases). There are 14 residues in the CDR3. CDR1 is MNHEY, CDR2 SMNVEV, per germline (reference sequence). V lost 3 bases and J lost 3, with 11 bases in between. The CDR3 DNA follows: TGTGCCAGCAGTTTTGTCGGAGGGGACACTGAAGCTTTCTTT. Translating it yields CASSFVGGDTEAFF.

This chain connects TRBV19 to TRBJ2-5; TRBD1 matches at 7 bases. V dropped 2 bases and J dropped 5; count of bases not matched to a gene: 11. This CDR3 is 16 amino acids long. From germline, CDR1 is LNHDA and CDR2 SQIVND (reference sequence). CDR3 residues: CASSIKGAGGMETQYF. In DNA, the CDR3 is TGTGCCAGTAGTATAAAGGGGGCAGGGGGTATGGAGACCCAGTACTTC.

The rearrangement uses TRBV6-2 or TRBV6-3 and TRBJ1-1; D is perhaps TRBD1 (5 bases). Germline values: CDR1 MNHEY, CDR2 SVGEGT. This CDR3 region has 15 residues. V lost 5 bases and J lost 3, with 16 bases in between. The CDR3 spells CASSPPDRTDTEAFF. The CDR3 coding sequence is TGTGCCAGCAGTCCGCCCGACAGAACGGACACTGAAGCTTTCTTT.

This chain uses TRBV24-1 with TRBJ2-2; D perhaps matches TRBD1 (5 bases). CDR3 length equals 16 residues. Per germline, CDR1 KGHDR and CDR2 SFDVKD. Trimming stripped 5 bases from V and 5 bases from J, with 17 bases between. The CDR3, as DNA: TGTGCCACCAGTGCGACAGACACCTCAGGAACCGGGGAGCTGTTTTTT. Its translation is CATSATDTSGTGELFF.

The chain uses TRBV6-5 and TRBJ2-7; D may be TRBD1 (5 bases). Between the trimmed V and J ends, which lost 5 bases and 5 bases, there was a span of 16 bases. CDR1 is MNHEY and CDR2 is SVGAGI in the germline V gene. There are 14 residues in the CDR3. This CDR3 reads CASSQGGRVDEQYF. The CDR3 DNA reads TGTGCCAGCAGTCAGGGCGGTCGGGTGGACGAGCAGTACTTC.

The J gene is TRBJ2-1, the V gene TRBV3-1 (or the pseudogene TRBV3-2); TRBD1 might be the D (6 bases). Germline CDR1 reads LGHDT; CDR2 reads YNNKEL (reference sequence). The CDR3 is 13 residues long. Trimming left V 2 bases short and J 6 bases short, with 8 bases between. For the CDR3, the DNA is TGTGCCAGCAGCCAAATCAGGGGCAATGAGCAGTTCTTC. The encoded protein is CASSQIRGNEQFF.

The chain carries TRBV5-8 and TRBJ2-3; the D is unclear. V was shortened by 1 base and J by 9 bases, with 6 bases between the two germline ends. This CDR3 has 11 residues. Looked up from germline, CDR1 is SGHTS and CDR2 is YDEGEE. CDR3 in DNA: TGTGCCAGCAGCTTGCGACAAACGCAGTATTTT. It encodes CASSLRQTQYF.

The V gene is TRBV6-5, the J gene TRBJ1-5; maybe TRBD1 (6 bases). In germline, CDR1 is MNHEY, CDR2 SVGAGI. The ends were cut back, 4 bases at V and 5 bases at J, with 15 bases in the middle. The CDR3 sequence is 15 residues long. The CDR3 bases are TGTGCCAGCAGTTTGTCAGGGGTACTCTATCAGCCCCAGCATTTT. Translating gives CASSLSGVLYQPQHF.

The rearrangement joins TRBV5-1 to TRBJ2-7, with 10 bases lining up with TRBD1. CDR3 length: 15 residues. Germline CDR1 reads SGHRS; CDR2 reads YFSETQ. V gave up 4 bases and J gave up 5 bases; unmatched junction bases: 9. This CDR3 reads CASSDGTGATHEQYF. The CDR3 nucleotides read TGCGCCAGCAGCGACGGGACAGGGGCAACCCACGAGCAGTACTTC.

This chain uses TRBV6-5 with TRBJ1-2; 9 positions match TRBD1. The V gene's germline CDR1 is MNHEY and CDR2 SVGAGI. This CDR3 region has 12 residues. V shed 6 bases and J 8 bases; nucleotides not matched to a gene: 4. The CDR3 spells CASRQGAGGYTF. The CDR3 DNA follows: TGTGCCAGCAGACAGGGGGCGGGGGGCTACACCTTC.

The rearrangement uses TRBV7-6 and TRBJ2-3; TRBD2 matches at 9 bases. The CDR3 has 15 amino acids. CDR1 and CDR2 from the germline V gene are SGHVS and FNYEAQ. J lost 1 base, V lost 5 bases, and 4 bases had no gene match. CDR3 sequence (DNA): TGTGCCAGCAGCAGCCCTAGCGGGGGCACAGATACGCAGTATTTT. Its translation: CASSSPSGGTDTQYF.

The chain uses TRBV6-5 and TRBJ2-3, with 10 bases aligning to TRBD2. This CDR3 has 15 amino acids. V shed 6 bases, J shed 4 bases, and the junction held 7 bases outside the gene matches. Germline V gene lookup returns CDR1 MNHEY and CDR2 SVGAGI. The CDR3 DNA reads TGTGCCAGCAGGGGAGGAGCGGGGGGGCCAGATACGCAGTATTTT. It specifies CASRGGAGGPDTQYF.

The CDR3 region is CSASSGTEQFF. The CDR3 region has the DNA TGCAGCGCCTCCTCCGGGACAGAGCAGTTCTTC. The chain combines TRBV29-1 with TRBJ2-1; D possibly corresponds to TRBD1 (6 bases). The germline V gene has CDR1 SQVTM and CDR2 ANQGSEA. Trimming removed 7 bases at V and 10 bases at J, with 14 bases between. The length of the CDR3 is 11 residues.

The chain's CDR3 is CAAGDTNTGELFF. CDR3 coding DNA: TGCGCTGCGGGGGATACAAACACCGGGGAGCTGTTTTTT. The chain carries TRBV4-1 and TRBJ2-2, with 7 bases aligning to TRBD2. The germline CDR1 and CDR2 sequences are MGHRA and YSYEKL. The CDR3 consists of 13 residues.

This clone was observed a single time. This sequence joins TRBV11-1 and TRBJ2-3; TRBD1 matches at 10 bases. Trimming cost V 4 bases and J 4 bases; bases outside gene matches: 5. This CDR3 contains 15 residues. Germline loops: CDR1 SGHAT, CDR2 FQDESV (reference sequence). Here the CDR3 DNA reads TGTGCCAGCAGCTCGGACAGGGGGGCAGCAGATACGCAGTATTTT. It translates to CASSSDRGAADTQYF.

This chain connects TRBV7-6 to TRBJ1-5, with TRBD1 matching 12 bases. Losses at the gene ends were 5 bases for V and 2 bases for J; bases not matched to a gene: 7. The CDR3 covers 17 residues. Per the germline V gene, CDR1 is SGHVS and CDR2 is FNYEAQ. CDR3 loop: CASSLWDRGRGNQPQHF. In nucleotides, the CDR3 is TGTGCCAGCAGCCTTTGGGACAGGGGGCGCGGCAATCAGCCCCAGCATTTT. Complete variable domain (other parts from reference TRBV7-6 and TRBJ1-5): GAGVSQSPRYKVTKRGQDVALRCDPISGHVSLYWYRQALGQGPEFLTYFNYEAQQDKSGLPNDRFSAERPEGSISTLTIQRTEQRDSAMYRCASSLWDRGRGNQPQHFGDGTRLSIL.

The rearrangement uses TRBV28 and TRBJ1-4; a weak D match, TRBD1 (6 bases). The CDR3 contains 13 residues. V lost 9 bases, J lost 6 bases, and 14 bases lay in between. Germline V gene sequence: CDR1 MDHEN, CDR2 SYDVKM. CDR3 sequence (DNA): TGTGCCAGTGCACAGGGAGGGGATGAAAAACTGTTTTTT. The encoded protein is CASAQGGDEKLFF. Drawing the rest from reference TRBV28 and TRBJ1-4, the complete variable domain is DVKVTQSSRYLVKRTGEKVFLECVQDMDHENMFWYRQDPGLGLRLIYFSYDVKMKEKGDIPEGYSVSREKKERFSLILESASTNQTSMYLCASAQGGDEKLFFGSGTQLSVL.

The V call is TRBV2, the J call TRBJ2-1; 9 nucleotides align to TRBD1. The CDR3 loop spans 15 amino acids. J lost 9 bases, V lost 7 bases, and 13 bases had no gene match. Germline V lookup: CDR1 SNHLY, CDR2 FYNNEI. The CDR3 loop is CASNYRGRQALEQFF. The DNA of the CDR3 is TGTGCCAGCAACTACAGGGGGCGGCAGGCCCTTGAGCAGTTCTTC.

This chain links TRBV16 with TRBJ1-1; D gene uncertain. There are 14 residues in the CDR3. The germline CDR1 and CDR2 sequences are KGHSY and FQNENV. V lost 2 bases and J 1 base, leaving 8 bases between the germline ends. CDR3 sequence (DNA): TGTGCCAGCAGCCAACGGTCCACGAACACTGAAGCTTTCTTT. Amino acids: CASSQRSTNTEAFF. The entire variable domain, with the rest obtained from reference TRBV16 and TRBJ1-1, is as follows: GEEVAQTPKHLVRGEGQKAKLYCAPIKGHSYVFWYQQVLKNEFKFLISFQNENVFDETGMPKERFSAKCLPNSPCSLEIQATKLEDSAVYFCASSQRSTNTEAFFGQGTRLTVV.

Only one count was recorded for this clone. This sequence joins TRBV6-5 and TRBJ2-5; TRBD2 matches at 7 bases. The CDR3 extends over 13 amino acids. CDR1 and CDR2 (germline): MNHEY, SVGAGI. Trimming at V came to 7 bases and at J to 4 bases, leaving 6 bases not matched to a gene. In nucleotides, the CDR3 is TGTGCCAGCATCCTGTGGGGGGGAGAGACCCAGTACTTC. Its protein product is CASILWGGETQYF.

V gene TRBV14 combines with J gene TRBJ2-3, with D possibly being TRBD2 (6 bases). The CDR3 is 15 amino acids. V was cut by 3 bases and J by 6 bases, with 16 bases left in between. Germline V gives CDR1 SGHDN, CDR2 FVKESK. CDR3 nucleotide sequence: TGTGCCAGCAGCCAGGGGGGTCAGATCTTGGATACGCAGTATTTT. Its protein is CASSQGGQILDTQYF.

The chain is built from TRBV30 and TRBJ2-3; tentatively, D is TRBD2 (7 bases). The length of the CDR3 is 14 residues. Germline-derived CDR1 and CDR2 are GTSNPN and SVGIG (reference sequence). The ends were cut back, 7 bases at V and 4 bases at J, with 18 bases in the middle. The CDR3 DNA reads TGTGCCTACCAAGGGGGGGGCCTGGCAGATACGCAGTATTTT. Protein product: CAYQGGGLADTQYF.

The chain links TRBV9 to TRBJ1-6; tentatively, D is TRBD1 (5 bases). The CDR3 contains 15 residues. Trimming took off 5 bases at V and 6 bases at J, with 15 bases between the two ends. Per the germline V gene, CDR1 is SGDLS and CDR2 is YYNGEE. The CDR3 sequence: CASRGSGGSNSPLHF. In DNA form, the CDR3 reads TGTGCCAGCAGGGGATCGGGGGGGTCTAATTCACCCCTCCACTTT.

CDR3 amino acids: CASSQEDRVTEAFF. The DNA for the CDR3 is TGTGCCAGCAGCCAAGAGGACAGGGTGACTGAAGCTTTCTTT. The chain couples TRBV3-1 (or the pseudogene TRBV3-2) to TRBJ1-1; 8 bases are shared with TRBD1. V lost 0 bases, J lost 5 bases, and 2 bases stayed unmatched. Germline CDR1 and CDR2: LGHDT and YNNKEL (reference sequence). CDR3 size: 14 residues.

The chain has TRBV11-2 and TRBJ2-4; no reliable D call. Germline CDR1 is SGHAT and CDR2 is FQNNGV. The germline V and J ends were trimmed by 5 bases and 7 bases, with 15 bases remaining between them. The CDR3 loop spans 14 amino acids. CDR3 amino acids: CASSQTVFGNIQYF. The CDR3 coding sequence is TGTGCCAGCAGCCAGACCGTATTCGGGAACATTCAGTACTTC.